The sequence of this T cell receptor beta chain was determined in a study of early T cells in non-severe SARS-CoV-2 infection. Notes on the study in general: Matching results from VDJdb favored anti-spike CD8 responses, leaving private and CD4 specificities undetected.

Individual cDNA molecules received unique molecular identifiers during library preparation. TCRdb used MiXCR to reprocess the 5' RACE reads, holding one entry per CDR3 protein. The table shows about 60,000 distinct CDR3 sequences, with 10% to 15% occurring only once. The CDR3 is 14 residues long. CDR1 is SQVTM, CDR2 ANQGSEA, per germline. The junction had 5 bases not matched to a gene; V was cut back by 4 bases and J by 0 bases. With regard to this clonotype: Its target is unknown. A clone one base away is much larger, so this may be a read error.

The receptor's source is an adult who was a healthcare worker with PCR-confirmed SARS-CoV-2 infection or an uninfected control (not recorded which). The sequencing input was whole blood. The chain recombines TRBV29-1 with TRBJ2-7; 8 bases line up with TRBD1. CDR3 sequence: CSVADREFSYEQYF. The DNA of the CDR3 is TGCAGCGTTGCGGACAGGGAATTCTCCTACGAGCAGTACTTC.